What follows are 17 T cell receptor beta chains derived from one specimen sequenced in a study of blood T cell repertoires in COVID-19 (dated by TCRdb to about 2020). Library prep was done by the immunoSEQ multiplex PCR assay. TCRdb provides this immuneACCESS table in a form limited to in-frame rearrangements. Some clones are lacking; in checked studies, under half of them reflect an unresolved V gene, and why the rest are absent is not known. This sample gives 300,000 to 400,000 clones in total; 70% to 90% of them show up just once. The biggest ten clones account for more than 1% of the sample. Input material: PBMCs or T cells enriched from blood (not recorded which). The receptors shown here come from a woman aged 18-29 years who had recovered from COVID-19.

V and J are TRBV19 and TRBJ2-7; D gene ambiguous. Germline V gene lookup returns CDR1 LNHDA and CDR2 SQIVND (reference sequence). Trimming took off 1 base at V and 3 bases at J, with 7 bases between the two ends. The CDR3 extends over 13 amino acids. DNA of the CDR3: TGTGCCAGTAGTATAGTAGGAGTCTACGAGCAGTACTTC. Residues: CASSIVGVYEQYF.

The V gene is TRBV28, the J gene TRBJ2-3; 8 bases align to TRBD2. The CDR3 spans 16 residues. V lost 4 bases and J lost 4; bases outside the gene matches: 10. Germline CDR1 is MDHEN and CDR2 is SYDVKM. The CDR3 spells CASSSRLARVSDTQYF. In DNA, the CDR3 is TGTGCCAGCAGTTCACGACTAGCGCGGGTATCAGATACGCAGTATTTT.

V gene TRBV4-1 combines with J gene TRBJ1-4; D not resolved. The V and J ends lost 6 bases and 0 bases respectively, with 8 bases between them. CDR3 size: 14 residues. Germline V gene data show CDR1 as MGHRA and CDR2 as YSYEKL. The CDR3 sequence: CASRRLSTNEKLFF. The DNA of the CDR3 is TGCGCCAGCAGGCGTTTGTCAACTAATGAAAAACTGTTTTTT.

CDR3 in DNA: TGCGCCAGCAGCCAGCGGCTGGCGGCCCTTGAAAAACTGTTTTTT. Translating gives CASSQRLAALEKLFF. The chain couples TRBV4-3 to TRBJ1-4; D is unresolved. Germline V gives CDR1 LGHNA, CDR2 YSLEER. CDR3 length: 15 amino acids. V was trimmed by 3 bases and J by 7 bases, leaving 15 bases between them.

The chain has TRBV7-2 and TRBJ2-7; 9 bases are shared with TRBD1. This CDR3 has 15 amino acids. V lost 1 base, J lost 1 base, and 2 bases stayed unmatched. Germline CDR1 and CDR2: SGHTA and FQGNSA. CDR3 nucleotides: TGTGCCAGCAGCTTAGTAGGGACAGGGTCCTACGAGCAGTACTTC. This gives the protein CASSLVGTGSYEQYF.

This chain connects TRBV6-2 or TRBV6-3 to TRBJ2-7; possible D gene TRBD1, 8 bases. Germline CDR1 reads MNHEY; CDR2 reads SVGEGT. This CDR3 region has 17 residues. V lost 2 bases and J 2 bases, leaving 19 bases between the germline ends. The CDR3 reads CASSYVARTGRAYEQYF. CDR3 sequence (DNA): TGTGCCAGCAGTTACGTAGCCCGGACAGGGAGGGCCTACGAGCAGTACTTC.

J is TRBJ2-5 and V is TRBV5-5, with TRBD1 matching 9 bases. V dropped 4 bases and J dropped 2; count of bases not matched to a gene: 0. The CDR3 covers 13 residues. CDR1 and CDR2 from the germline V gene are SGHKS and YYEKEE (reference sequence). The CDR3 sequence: CASSGTGQETQYF. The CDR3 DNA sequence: TGTGCCAGCAGCGGGACAGGGCAAGAGACCCAGTACTTC.

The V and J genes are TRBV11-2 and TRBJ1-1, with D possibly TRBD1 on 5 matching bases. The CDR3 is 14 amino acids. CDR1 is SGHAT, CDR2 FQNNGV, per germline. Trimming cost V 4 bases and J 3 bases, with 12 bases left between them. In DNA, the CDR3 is TGTGCCAGCAGCTCGATGGCGGGGCACACTGAAGCTTTCTTT. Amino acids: CASSSMAGHTEAFF.

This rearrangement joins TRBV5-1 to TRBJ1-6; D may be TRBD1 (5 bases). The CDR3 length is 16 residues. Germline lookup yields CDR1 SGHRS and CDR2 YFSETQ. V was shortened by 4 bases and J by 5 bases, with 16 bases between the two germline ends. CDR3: CASSDSSRGNNSPLHF. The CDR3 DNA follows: TGCGCCAGCAGCGATTCTAGTCGGGGGAATAATTCACCCCTCCACTTT.

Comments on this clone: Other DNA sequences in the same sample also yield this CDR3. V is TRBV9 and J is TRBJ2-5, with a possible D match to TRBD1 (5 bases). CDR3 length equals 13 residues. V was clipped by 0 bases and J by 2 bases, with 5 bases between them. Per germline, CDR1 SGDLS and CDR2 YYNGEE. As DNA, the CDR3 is TGTGCCAGCAGCGTAGGACAGCAAGAGACCCAGTACTTC. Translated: CASSVGQQETQYF.

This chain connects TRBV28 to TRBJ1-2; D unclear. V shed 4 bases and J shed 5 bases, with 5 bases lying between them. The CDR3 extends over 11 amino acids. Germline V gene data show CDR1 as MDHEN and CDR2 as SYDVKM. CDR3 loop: CASSSQYGYTF. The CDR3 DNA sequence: TGTGCCAGCAGTTCACAGTATGGCTACACCTTC.

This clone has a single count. The CDR3 DNA reads as TGCGCCACCGCGGGGGGCGAAACATACAATGAGCAGTTCTTC. Residues: CATAGGETYNEQFF. The rearrangement joins TRBV5-1 to TRBJ2-1; 8 positions agree with TRBD2. The CDR3 covers 14 residues. V shed 9 bases, J shed 4 bases, and the junction held 9 bases outside the gene matches. Germline CDR1 reads SGHRS; CDR2 reads YFSETQ.

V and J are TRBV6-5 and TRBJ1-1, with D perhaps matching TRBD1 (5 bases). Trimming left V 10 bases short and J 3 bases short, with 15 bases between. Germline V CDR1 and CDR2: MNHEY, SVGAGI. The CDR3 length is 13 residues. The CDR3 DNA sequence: TGTGCCACTATTCTGGGGCTCGACACTGAAGCTTTCTTT. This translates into CATILGLDTEAFF.

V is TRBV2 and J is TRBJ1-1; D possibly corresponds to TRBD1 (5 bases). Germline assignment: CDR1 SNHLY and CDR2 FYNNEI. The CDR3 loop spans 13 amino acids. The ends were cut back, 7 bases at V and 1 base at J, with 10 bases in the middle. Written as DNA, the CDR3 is TGTGCCAGCAACCTCGACAGGAACACTGAAGCTTTCTTT. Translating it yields CASNLDRNTEAFF. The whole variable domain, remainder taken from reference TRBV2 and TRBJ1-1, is EPEVTQTPSHQVTQMGQEVILRCVPISNHLYFYWYRQILGQKVEFLVSFYNNEISEKSEIFDDQFSVERPDGSNFTLKIRSTKLEDSAMYFCASNLDRNTEAFFGQGTRLTVV.

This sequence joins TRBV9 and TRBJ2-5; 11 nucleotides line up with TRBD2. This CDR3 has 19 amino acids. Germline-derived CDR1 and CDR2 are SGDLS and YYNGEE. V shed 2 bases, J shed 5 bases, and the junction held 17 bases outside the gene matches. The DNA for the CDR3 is TGTGCCAGCAGCGTTTCCCCCCTCGGGACTAGCGGTGGAGGGGAGACCCAGTACTTC. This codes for CASSVSPLGTSGGGETQYF.

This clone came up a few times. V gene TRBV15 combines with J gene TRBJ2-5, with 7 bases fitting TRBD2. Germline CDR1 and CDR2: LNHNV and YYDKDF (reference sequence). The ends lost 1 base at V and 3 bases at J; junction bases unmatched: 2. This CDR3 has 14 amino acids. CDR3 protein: CATSRVTSEETQYF. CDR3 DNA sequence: TGTGCCACCAGCAGAGTCACTAGCGAAGAGACCCAGTACTTC.

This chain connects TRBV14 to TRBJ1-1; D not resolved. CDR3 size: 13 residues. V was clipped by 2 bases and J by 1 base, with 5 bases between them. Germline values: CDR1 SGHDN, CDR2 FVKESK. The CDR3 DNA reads TGTGCCAGCAGCCAAAACAGGAACACTGAAGCTTTCTTT. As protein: CASSQNRNTEAFF. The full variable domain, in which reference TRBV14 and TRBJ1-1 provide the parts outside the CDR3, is EAGVTQFPSHSVIEKGQTVTLRCDPISGHDNLYWYRRVMGKEIKFLLHFVKESKQDESGMPNNRFLAERTGGTYSTLKVQPAELEDSGVYFCASSQNRNTEAFFGQGTRLTVV.